A single sample is the source of the 32 T cell receptor beta chains below, sequenced in a study of T cells after yellow fever vaccination. TCRdb itself ran the 5' RACE reads through MiXCR, one entry per CDR3 protein. The table includes hundreds of thousands of distinct CDR3 sequences, roughly an eighth detected once. Here the sequenced sample was PBMCs, taken on the day of the yellow fever booster vaccination. These receptors were taken from a man in his thirties or forties who received the YFV17D yellow fever vaccine.

The rearrangement joins TRBV7-2 to TRBJ2-5; D gene unclear. With 4 bases removed from V and 5 bases from J, the gap between germline ends came to 5 bases. The CDR3 spans 11 residues. The V gene's germline CDR1 is SGHTA and CDR2 FQGNSA. The CDR3 DNA is TGTGCCAGCAGCTCATTCGAGACCCAGTACTTC. Translated: CASSSFETQYF.

This chain links TRBV15 with TRBJ1-1; the D gene is possibly TRBD1 (5 bases). Trimming pared 5 bases from V and 1 base from J, leaving 11 bases between. The V gene's germline CDR1 is LNHNV and CDR2 YYDKDF (reference sequence). The CDR3 has 14 amino acids. CDR3 residues: CATSGRVSNTEAFF. Written as DNA, the CDR3 is TGTGCCACCAGCGGCAGGGTCTCGAACACTGAAGCTTTCTTT.

This clonotype was recorded a few times. The CDR3 is CATSAHSAGPEQFF. DNA for the CDR3: TGTGCCACCAGTGCCCATTCTGCGGGACCCGAGCAGTTCTTC. The J gene is TRBJ2-1, the V gene TRBV24-1; possibly TRBD2 for D (6 bases). The germline V gene encodes CDR1 KGHDR and CDR2 SFDVKD. The CDR3 has 14 amino acids. Trimming left V 5 bases short and J 10 bases short, with 17 bases between.

The chain uses TRBV20-1 and TRBJ2-3, with D unresolved. The germline V and J ends were trimmed by 3 bases and 9 bases, with 13 bases remaining between them. This CDR3 has 12 residues. Germline lookup yields CDR1 DFQATT and CDR2 SNEGSKA (reference sequence). CDR3 in DNA: TGCAGTGCTAGTGCTACGGCGAGAACGCAGTATTTT. Amino acids: CSASATARTQYF.

The rearrangement links TRBV21-1 to TRBJ2-5; the D segment call TRBD1 is taken from the table without a DNA check. TRBV21-1 is a listed pseudogene. CDR3 size: 16 residues. The CDR3 nucleotides read TGTGCCAGCACCGGGTCCTCGGACAGGGAACAAGAGACCCAGTACTTC. Translated, it gives CASTGSSDREQETQYF.

This chain uses TRBV9 with TRBJ2-1; 8 nucleotides line up with TRBD2. CDR3 length: 16 residues. Germline lookup yields CDR1 SGDLS and CDR2 YYNGEE. Trimming removed 0 bases from V and 5 bases from J; junction bases left unmatched: 7. CDR3 coding DNA: TGTGCCAGCAGCGTAGGGCTAGCGGGCGCTAACAATGAGCAGTTCTTC. This codes for CASSVGLAGANNEQFF.

This clonotype was counted between two and nine times. This chain uses TRBV7-9 with TRBJ2-5; either TRBD1 or TRBD2 may supply D (6 bases each). This CDR3 region has 13 residues. The ends were cut back, 7 bases at V and 5 bases at J, with 14 bases in the middle. Germline CDR1 is SEHNR and CDR2 is FQNEAQ (reference sequence). The CDR3 bases are TGTGCCAGCAACGTACAGGGAGGTGAGACCCAGTACTTC. Its protein is CASNVQGGETQYF.

This clonotype was seen more than once but under ten times. The chain employs TRBV27 and TRBJ2-1; 11 bases are a match to TRBD2. The CDR3 length is 15 residues. CDR1 MNHEY and CDR2 SMNVEV come from the germline V gene (reference sequence). Unmatched junction bases numbered 4, after V lost 7 bases and J lost 2 bases. The CDR3 DNA reads TGTGCCAGCACAGGGACTAGCGGAACCTACAATGAGCAGTTCTTC. It codes for CASTGTSGTYNEQFF.

This clonotype appeared a few times. The J gene is TRBJ2-5, the V gene TRBV20-1; D is perhaps TRBD2 (6 bases). Germline CDR1 DFQATT, CDR2 SNEGSKA (reference sequence). The ends were cut back, 0 bases at V and 0 bases at J, with 14 bases in the middle. The CDR3 has 16 residues. This CDR3 is CSARDLTSRYQETQYF. CDR3 in DNA: TGCAGTGCTAGAGATTTAACTAGCCGGTACCAAGAGACCCAGTACTTC.

V gene TRBV5-5 combines with J gene TRBJ1-2; D is perhaps TRBD1 (5 bases). This CDR3 spans 13 amino acids. CDR1 is SGHKS, CDR2 YYEKEE, per germline (reference sequence). Deletions cut 0 bases from V and 7 bases from J, with 10 bases between. CDR3 amino acids: CASSLGGVAGYTF. The CDR3 DNA is TGTGCCAGCAGCTTGGGAGGGGTGGCTGGCTACACCTTC.

The table lists this clonotype with a few counts. The rearrangement joins TRBV12-3 or TRBV12-4 to TRBJ2-2; unclear D gene. V was clipped by 3 bases and J by 8 bases, with 4 bases between them. This CDR3 has 11 residues. CDR3 sequence reads: CASSFRGELFF. The CDR3 DNA reads as TGTGCCAGCAGTTTTCGGGGGGAGCTGTTTTTT.

The chain employs TRBV5-4 and TRBJ2-3; D not resolved. The CDR3 length is 13 residues. Germline CDR1 and CDR2: SGHNT and YYREEE (reference sequence). V gave up 8 bases and J gave up 5 bases, with 15 bases separating them. CDR3 sequence (DNA): TGTGCCAGTCAAAGTGGAGCAGGAGATACGCAGTATTTT. It specifies CASQSGAGDTQYF.

The chain uses TRBV6-1 and TRBJ2-1; 10 bases match TRBD1. The CDR3 contains 15 residues. With V trimmed by 6 bases and J by 6 bases, 8 bases remained unmatched. CDR1 and CDR2 from the germline V gene are MNHNS and SASEGT. The CDR3 region has the DNA TGTGCCAGCAGCCTGGGACAGGGGAGAGGCAATGAGCAGTTCTTC. Its translation is CASSLGQGRGNEQFF.

This clonotype was detected many times. J is TRBJ2-2 and V is TRBV20-1; TRBD1 or TRBD2 may be the D gene (5 bases each). Germline values: CDR1 DFQATT, CDR2 SNEGSKA (reference sequence). There are 15 residues in the CDR3. Trimming took 3 bases from V and 5 from J, leaving 16 bases between them. The CDR3 DNA is TGCAGTGCTAGCCCCTCCGGGACCTCGACCGGGGAGCTGTTTTTT. As protein: CSASPSGTSTGELFF.

This chain links TRBV6-2 or TRBV6-3 with TRBJ2-7, with 14 bases matching TRBD2. The V and J ends lost 5 bases and 3 bases, in that order; junction bases with no gene match: 9. The CDR3 is made up of 17 amino acids. Germline CDR1 reads MNHEY; CDR2 reads SVGEGT. Here the CDR3 reads CASSLLGGLAGVYEQYF. The CDR3 nucleotides read TGTGCCAGCAGTCTTTTAGGGGGACTAGCGGGAGTCTACGAGCAGTACTTC.

The chain uses TRBV20-1 and TRBJ1-5; D gene unclear. Trimming stripped 2 bases from V and 7 bases from J, with 15 bases between. The CDR3 runs 14 residues. Germline CDR1 is DFQATT and CDR2 is SNEGSKA (reference sequence). This chain's CDR3 is CSARPWAGDQPQHF. The CDR3 DNA sequence: TGCAGTGCTAGACCTTGGGCGGGTGACCAGCCCCAGCATTTT.

This clonotype was found a few times. The chain has TRBV20-1 and TRBJ1-1; the D is unclear. The CDR3 sequence is 11 residues long. With 6 bases removed from V and 3 bases from J, the gap between germline ends came to 8 bases. CDR1 and CDR2 (germline): DFQATT, SNEGSKA (reference sequence). The CDR3 DNA is TGCAGTGCGTACAGAGACACTGAAGCTTTCTTT. Translating gives CSAYRDTEAFF.

The chain recombines TRBV5-1 with TRBJ1-1; D is unclear. CDR3 length: 16 amino acids. V lost 4 bases to trimming and J lost 0 bases, with 16 bases between them. Per germline, CDR1 SGHRS and CDR2 YFSETQ. The CDR3 sequence: CASSPPATNLNTEAFF. The CDR3 DNA follows: TGCGCCAGCAGCCCCCCCGCGACAAACCTGAACACTGAAGCTTTCTTT.

This clonotype was detected a few times. V gene TRBV4-2 combines with J gene TRBJ2-1, with 9 bases aligning to TRBD2. The CDR3 consists of 16 residues. Germline V gene data show CDR1 as LGHNA and CDR2 as YNFKEQ. V lost 1 base to trimming and J lost 4 bases; unmatched junction nucleotides: 5. The DNA for the CDR3 is TGTGCCAGCAGCCAAGTATCTAGCGGGATGTACAATGAGCAGTTCTTC. It specifies CASSQVSSGMYNEQFF.

This clonotype was observed at least ten times. This sequence joins TRBV12-3 or TRBV12-4 and TRBJ1-5; maybe TRBD1 (5 bases). The CDR3 is 14 amino acids. With 4 bases removed from V and 0 bases from J, the gap between germline ends came to 7 bases. CDR3 loop: CASSSTDSNQPQHF. The CDR3 coding sequence is TGTGCCAGCAGTTCGACAGATAGCAATCAGCCCCAGCATTTT.

The V call is TRBV20-1, the J call TRBJ1-3; D may be TRBD1 (6 bases). The ends were cut back, 4 bases at V and 0 bases at J, with 13 bases in the middle. Germline V gives CDR1 DFQATT, CDR2 SNEGSKA (reference sequence). The CDR3 spans 15 residues. The CDR3 region is CSAMYRAYSGNTIYF. The CDR3 nucleotides are TGCAGTGCTATGTACAGGGCGTACTCTGGAAACACCATATATTTT.

The rearrangement joins TRBV4-3 to TRBJ1-1, with 10 bases aligning to TRBD1. Trimming took 2 bases from V and 5 from J; bases not matched to a gene: 5. Germline assignment: CDR1 LGHNA and CDR2 YSLEER. This CDR3 spans 15 amino acids. This chain's CDR3 is CASSQYDRGRTEAFF. In nucleotides, the CDR3 is TGCGCCAGCAGCCAATACGACAGGGGGCGGACTGAAGCTTTCTTT.

The table lists this clonotype with many counts. This sequence joins TRBV12-3 or TRBV12-4 and TRBJ2-2; possibly TRBD1 for D (6 bases). V lost 6 bases to trimming and J lost 5 bases, with 13 bases between them. This CDR3 comprises 14 residues. The CDR3 DNA is TGTGCCAGCAGCCCCGGACAGTCTACCGGGGAGCTGTTTTTT. Its protein product is CASSPGQSTGELFF.

In DNA, the CDR3 is TGCGCCAGCAGCCAAGATTGGGGCAGGAATAATTCACCCCTCCACTTT. This codes for CASSQDWGRNNSPLHF. The chain joins TRBV4-3 to TRBJ1-6, with D possibly TRBD1 on 5 matching bases. There are 16 residues in the CDR3. Germline lookup yields CDR1 LGHNA and CDR2 YSLEER. Trimming cost V 0 bases and J 5 bases, with 11 bases left between them.

The rearrangement joins TRBV7-6 to TRBJ2-5; D not certain. CDR1 SGHVS and CDR2 FNYEAQ come from the germline V gene. This CDR3 is 15 amino acids long. V gave up 4 bases and J gave up 4 bases, with 16 bases separating them. DNA for the CDR3: TGTGCCAGCAGCTGGCGGAAGGCCCCTCCAGAGACCCAGTACTTC. Amino acid sequence: CASSWRKAPPETQYF.

This chain uses TRBV7-2 with TRBJ1-3, with unresolved D. Looked up from germline, CDR1 is SGHTA and CDR2 is FQGNSA. This CDR3 spans 16 amino acids. Trimming stripped 0 bases from V and 3 bases from J, with 12 bases between. Here the CDR3 reads CASSLAPAGVGNTIYF. CDR3 sequence (DNA): TGTGCCAGCAGCTTAGCGCCCGCAGGTGTTGGAAACACCATATATTTT. The variable domain in full, with the rest retrieved from reference TRBV7-2 and TRBJ1-3, is GAGVSQSPSNKVTEKGKDVELRCDPISGHTALYWYRQSLGQGLEFLIYFQGNSAPDKSGLPSDRFSAERTGGSVSTLTIQRTQQEDSAVYLCASSLAPAGVGNTIYFGEGSWLTVV.

This clonotype turned up a few times. This chain connects TRBV20-1 to TRBJ2-2; D is possibly TRBD1 (7 bases). The V end was cut by 5 bases, the J end by 3 bases, with 13 bases between. The CDR3 sequence is 14 residues long. Looked up from germline, CDR1 is DFQATT and CDR2 is SNEGSKA (reference sequence). CDR3 bases: TGCAGTGCTCCAGGGGGGCTTGACACCGGGGAGCTGTTTTTT. The encoded protein is CSAPGGLDTGELFF.

The chain employs TRBV21-1 and TRBJ2-7; the table's D gene call, TRBD2, was not cross checked with the DNA. TRBV21-1 is noted as a pseudogene. The CDR3 length is 14 residues. The DNA for the CDR3 is TGTGCCAGCGTCCGGTTGGGACTCCTCTACGAGCAGTACTTC. Translating gives CASVRLGLLYEQYF.

The J gene is TRBJ1-1, the V gene TRBV20-1; D not resolved. Trimming stripped 6 bases from V and 4 bases from J, with 9 bases between. The CDR3 covers 11 residues. Germline V gene data show CDR1 as DFQATT and CDR2 as SNEGSKA (reference sequence). The CDR3 nucleotides read TGCAGTGCCCCCTTAGGCACTGAAGCTTTCTTT. It codes for CSAPLGTEAFF.

This clonotype occurred a few times. The J gene is TRBJ1-2, the V gene TRBV7-2; weak D call: TRBD1 (5 bases). This CDR3 is built from 12 residues. The germline V gene encodes CDR1 SGHTA and CDR2 FQGNSA. Trimming removed 7 bases at V and 4 bases at J, with 10 bases between. CDR3 coding DNA: TGTGCCAGCAACAGGAACGTCTATGGCTACACCTTC. Protein product: CASNRNVYGYTF.

The V gene is TRBV5-1, the J gene TRBJ2-3; 11 bases are shared with TRBD2. CDR3 length equals 14 residues. The germline V gene has CDR1 SGHRS and CDR2 YFSETQ. Trimming took 3 bases from V and 5 from J; bases not matched to a gene: 2. CDR3 nucleotides: TGCGCCAGCAGCTCCGGGACTAGCGGAGATACGCAGTATTTT. Amino acid sequence: CASSSGTSGDTQYF.

This chain links TRBV15 with TRBJ2-5; 8 positions agree with TRBD1. The germline V gene encodes CDR1 LNHNV and CDR2 YYDKDF (reference sequence). The CDR3 length is 15 residues. V trimming: 2 bases; J trimming: 5 bases; junction bases outside the gene matches: 7. CDR3 DNA: TGTGCCACCAGCAGAAGGACAGGGCTAGGGGAGACCCAGTACTTC. Encoded protein: CATSRRTGLGETQYF.